The 14 T cell receptor beta chains below were found in one sample sequenced in a study of blood T cell repertoires in COVID-19. Data came from immunoSEQ multiplex PCR; TCRdb stores just in-frame clones and leaves some out. The table lists approximately 330,000 clones, roughly 87% of them singletons. Sequenced: peripheral blood. Receptors were obtained from a man aged 25 to 40 with COVID-19, enrolled during active disease.

The rearrangement uses TRBV4-2 and TRBJ2-1; weak D call: TRBD1 (6 bases). V was clipped by 0 bases and J by 4 bases, with 10 bases between them. Looked up from germline, CDR1 is LGHNA and CDR2 is YNFKEQ. The CDR3 is made up of 15 amino acids. Written as DNA, the CDR3 is TGTGCCAGCAGCCAAGATGGACAGTATTACAATGAGCAGTTCTTC. Its protein is CASSQDGQYYNEQFF.

CDR3 sequence (DNA): TGTGCCAGCAGCTTAGACCATCAACAGGGCCCCCTCCACTTT. Translating gives CASSLDHQQGPLHF. V is TRBV7-9 and J is TRBJ1-6; tentative D call: TRBD1 (6 bases). CDR3 length: 14 amino acids. V was cut by 1 base and J by 13 bases, with 14 bases left in between. CDR1 SEHNR and CDR2 FQNEAQ come from the germline V gene (reference sequence).

The chain uses TRBV30 and TRBJ1-6; D unresolved. The V end lost 5 bases, the J end lost 7 bases, and 15 bases lay between the germline ends. The CDR3 has 14 amino acids. Per germline, CDR1 GTSNPN and CDR2 SVGIG (reference sequence). In nucleotides, the CDR3 is TGTGCCTGGGGGATCGGAGGAAACAATTCACCCCTCCACTTT. Translation: CAWGIGGNNSPLHF.

The count of this clone is one. The chain employs TRBV11-2 and TRBJ2-4; tentative D call: TRBD1 (6 bases). CDR1 SGHAT and CDR2 FQNNGV come from the germline V gene. The CDR3 loop spans 17 amino acids. The V end was cut by 4 bases, the J end by 0 bases, with 16 bases between. The CDR3 spells CASSSLTGYLAKNIQYF. The CDR3, as DNA: TGTGCCAGCAGCTCCCTTACAGGGTACTTAGCCAAAAACATTCAGTACTTC.

This sequence joins TRBV11-2 and TRBJ2-1; TRBD2 is a possible D gene (5 bases). This CDR3 is built from 13 residues. Germline V gene data show CDR1 as SGHAT and CDR2 as FQNNGV. The V end was cut by 7 bases, the J end by 5 bases, with 12 bases between. In nucleotides, the CDR3 is TGTGCCAGCACCGTCGGACTTAACAATGAGCAGTTCTTC. Residues: CASTVGLNNEQFF.

To note about this clone: The sample contains more than one DNA sequence encoding this CDR3. V and J are TRBV19 and TRBJ1-1; D is ambiguous. This CDR3 is 12 amino acids long. V was shortened by 3 bases and J by 4 bases, with 6 bases between the two germline ends. Looked up from germline, CDR1 is LNHDA and CDR2 is SQIVND (reference sequence). The CDR3 region is CASSIGVTEAFF. The DNA for the CDR3 is TGTGCCAGTAGTATCGGGGTCACTGAAGCTTTCTTT.

CDR3 protein: CSVRQASTDTQYF. CDR3 nucleotide sequence: TGCAGCGTTCGACAGGCTAGCACAGATACGCAGTATTTT. The V and J genes are TRBV29-1 and TRBJ2-3; D perhaps matches TRBD1 (6 bases). The CDR3 consists of 13 residues. The germline gives CDR1 SQVTM, CDR2 ANQGSEA. Trimming stripped 5 bases from V and 0 bases from J, with 9 bases between.

CDR3 region: CASSPPFRDRGSYEQYF. DNA of the CDR3: TGTGCCAGCTCACCACCTTTCCGGGACAGGGGATCTTACGAGCAGTACTTC. The chain is built from TRBV18 and TRBJ2-7, with 10 bases fitting TRBD1. This CDR3 spans 17 amino acids. After removal of 0 bases from V and 4 bases from J, the junction contained 9 bases not matched to a gene. Germline CDR1 KGHSH, CDR2 LQKENI.

CDR3 coding DNA: TGTGCCAGCAGTAAAACAGGGGAATGGGGCTATGGCTACACCTTC. Its protein product is CASSKTGEWGYGYTF. The chain recombines TRBV5-4 with TRBJ1-2; TRBD1 aligns across 7 bases. Trimming at V came to 5 bases and at J to 4 bases, leaving 11 bases not matched to a gene. CDR3 length equals 15 residues. Germline assignment: CDR1 SGHNT and CDR2 YYREEE (reference sequence). The entire variable domain, with the rest obtained from reference TRBV5-4 and TRBJ1-2, is as follows: ETGVTQSPTHLIKTRGQQVTLRCSSQSGHNTVSWYQQALGQGPQFIFQYYREEENGRGNFPPRFSGLQFPNYSSELNVNALELDDSALYLCASSKTGEWGYGYTFGSGTRLTVV.

The chain couples TRBV28 to TRBJ1-1; D uncertain. The CDR3 sequence is 11 residues long. V lost 8 bases, J lost 7 bases, and 11 bases lay in between. Germline V gene data show CDR1 as MDHEN and CDR2 as SYDVKM. CDR3 protein: CASVVNYEAFF. The CDR3 region has the DNA TGTGCCAGCGTTGTAAATTATGAAGCTTTCTTT.

This chain links TRBV18 with TRBJ2-3; 7 bases agree with TRBD1. Looked up from germline, CDR1 is KGHSH and CDR2 is LQKENI. The J segment lost 1 base and the V segment lost 6 bases, leaving 7 bases of the junction unmatched. This CDR3 is 15 amino acids long. The CDR3 coding sequence is TGTGCCAGCTCGCTGTATGGGACAGGCACAGATACGCAGTATTTT. Translated: CASSLYGTGTDTQYF.

V is TRBV5-6 and J is TRBJ2-7, with TRBD2 matching over 7 bases. CDR1 SGHDT and CDR2 YYEEEE come from the germline V gene. With 4 bases clipped from V and 0 bases from J, the junction kept 10 bases outside the gene matches. The CDR3 loop spans 16 amino acids. In nucleotides, the CDR3 is TGTGCCAGCAGCCCGCCGGGGGGACTGAGCTCCTACGAGCAGTACTTC. Translation: CASSPPGGLSSYEQYF.

This chain links TRBV3-1 (or the pseudogene TRBV3-2) with TRBJ2-7, with TRBD1 matching 12 bases. V was pared by 5 bases and J by 6 bases, with 5 bases of the junction left unmatched. Germline CDR1 LGHDT, CDR2 YNNKEL (reference sequence). CDR3 length: 14 amino acids. The CDR3 region has the DNA TGTGCCAGCAGCTCCACGGGACAGGGGGCCGAGCAGTACTTC. As protein: CASSSTGQGAEQYF.

The chain links TRBV30 to TRBJ1-4, with TRBD1 identical over 7 bases. CDR1 and CDR2 (germline): GTSNPN, SVGIG (reference sequence). Trimming removed 2 bases from V and 5 bases from J; junction bases left unmatched: 11. CDR3 length: 16 residues. The CDR3 loop is CAWSNRQGQRNEKLFF. The CDR3 coding sequence is TGTGCCTGGAGTAATCGGCAGGGACAGCGAAATGAAAAACTGTTTTTT.